The text below deals with one T cell receptor beta chain. Antigen unknown. This CDR3 comprises 11 residues. CDR1 is MDHEN and CDR2 is SYDVKM in the germline V gene. With 6 bases removed from V and 4 bases from J, the gap between germline ends came to 6 bases. The data belong to a study of shared clonotypes between healthy human individuals. The overall study: Researchers assigned three CD4 naive, three CD4 memory, two CD8 naive and one CD8 memory plate to each donor. Study results and caveats: All-four-donor shared clonotypes had higher generation probabilities than non-shared clonotypes did. The naive CD4 repertoires of a handful of donors were compared, and about 5% of clonotypes were shared.

Only in-frame clones appear in the TCRdb table, and some are missing; sequencing was by immunoSEQ multiplex PCR. The sample holds more than 2 million clones, around 95% seen once. The receptor comes from a young man in good health. Sequencing used naive CD4+ T cells sorted from blood. Subset given: CD45RA+ positively selected. The genes are TRBV28 and TRBJ1-2; D gene unclear. Here the CDR3 DNA reads TGTGCCAGCAGCTCTTTCTATGGCTACACCTTC. This codes for CASSSFYGYTF.